Listed here are 16 T cell receptor beta chains from one sample, sequenced in a study of CD8 T cells in Susac syndrome. RNA totalling roughly 0.45 to 1 ug underwent reverse transcription with random hexamers. TCRdb reanalysed the immunoSEQ multiplex PCR reads using MiXCR and keeps one entry per CDR3 protein. The sample carries roughly 75,000 distinct CDR3 sequences, roughly 93% recorded once. Sequenced material: CD4+ T cells from PBMCs. Receptors were obtained from a human donor with Susac syndrome.

The chain uses TRBV28 and TRBJ1-6, with 9 positions matching TRBD1. Germline trimming cut 6 bases from V and 7 bases from J; bases unmatched to any gene: 10. The CDR3 is 16 residues long. Germline values: CDR1 MDHEN, CDR2 SYDVKM. This CDR3 reads CASRSTSGTGNSPLHF. The DNA for the CDR3 is TGTGCCAGCAGATCGACTTCCGGGACAGGGAATTCACCCCTCCACTTT.

V gene TRBV20-1 combines with J gene TRBJ2-3; 16 positions match TRBD2. V was pared by 4 bases and J by 1 base, with 8 bases of the junction left unmatched. Germline-derived CDR1 and CDR2 are DFQATT and SNEGSKA (reference sequence). This CDR3 is 18 amino acids long. The CDR3 region is CSAKTGLAGGLGTDTQYF. For the CDR3, the DNA is TGCAGTGCTAAAACGGGACTAGCGGGGGGGCTTGGCACAGATACGCAGTATTTT.

V and J are TRBV10-3 and TRBJ1-5; TRBD1 matches at 7 bases. CDR1 and CDR2 from the germline V gene are ENHRY and SYGVKD. The CDR3 loop spans 15 amino acids. V lost 8 bases to trimming and J lost 1 base; unmatched junction nucleotides: 8. CDR3 nucleotides: TGTGCCATCGGTAGGACAGGCCAGAGCAATCAGCCCCAGCATTTT. Its translation is CAIGRTGQSNQPQHF.

This chain uses TRBV11-3 with TRBJ1-5; D unclear. The germline V and J ends were trimmed by 1 base and 7 bases, with 8 bases remaining between them. Germline assignment: CDR1 SGHNT and CDR2 YENEEA. This CDR3 spans 13 amino acids. This CDR3 is CASSLGALQPQHF. In DNA form, the CDR3 reads TGTGCCAGCAGCTTAGGGGCCTTGCAGCCCCAGCATTTT.

V and J are TRBV9 and TRBJ2-5; 11 positions match TRBD1. V was clipped by 2 bases and J by 5 bases; unmatched bases: 2. The CDR3 length is 14 residues. Germline CDR1 SGDLS, CDR2 YYNGEE. CDR3 coding DNA: TGTGCCAGCAGCGTCGGACAGGGGGCTGAGACCCAGTACTTC. It encodes CASSVGQGAETQYF.

This sequence joins TRBV28 and TRBJ1-2; no firm D call. CDR1 MDHEN and CDR2 SYDVKM come from the germline V gene. V lost 2 bases to trimming and J lost 0 bases, with 10 bases between them. The CDR3 is 15 amino acids. As DNA, the CDR3 is TGTGCCAGCAGTTTACTCGACACCGCTAACTATGGCTACACCTTC. Its translation is CASSLLDTANYGYTF.

The chain joins TRBV11-1 to TRBJ2-7; D may be TRBD1 (5 bases). From germline, CDR1 is SGHAT and CDR2 FQDESV (reference sequence). There are 13 residues in the CDR3. V was shortened by 4 bases and J by 0 bases, with 7 bases between the two germline ends. The CDR3 loop is CASSSGFSYEQYF. The CDR3 region has the DNA TGTGCCAGCAGCTCAGGGTTCTCCTACGAGCAGTACTTC.

The CDR3 DNA reads TGCAGTGCTAAAGTATCGGGGGCGGATGGCTACACCTTC. Translated, it gives CSAKVSGADGYTF. The chain carries TRBV20-1 and TRBJ1-2; tentative D call: TRBD1 (6 bases). Trimming removed 4 bases from V and 6 bases from J, with 15 bases in between. Germline loops: CDR1 DFQATT, CDR2 SNEGSKA (reference sequence). CDR3 length equals 13 residues.

This clonotype was seen a single time. The V call is TRBV12-3 or TRBV12-4, the J call TRBJ2-3; TRBD2 aligns across 8 bases. V shed 2 bases, J shed 4 bases, and the junction held 2 bases outside the gene matches. The CDR3 runs 14 residues. The CDR3 spells CASSLMRGADTQYF. For the CDR3, the DNA is TGTGCCAGCAGTTTAATGCGGGGGGCAGATACGCAGTATTTT.

The chain recombines TRBV12-5 with TRBJ2-3, with 9 bases aligning to TRBD1. CDR1 LGHNT and CDR2 FRNRAP come from the germline V gene. After removal of 6 bases from V and 2 bases from J, the junction contained 6 bases not matched to a gene. The CDR3 length is 15 residues. The CDR3 protein is CASGQDRGPTDTQYF. In DNA form, the CDR3 reads TGTGCTAGTGGCCAGGACAGGGGACCCACAGATACGCAGTATTTT.

The J gene is TRBJ2-1, the V gene TRBV2; TRBD1 agrees at 7 bases. V gave up 6 bases and J gave up 9 bases; unmatched junction bases: 8. Germline CDR1 is SNHLY and CDR2 is FYNNEI. This CDR3 spans 13 amino acids. CDR3 bases: TGTGCCAGCAGCCCGGGACAGAACGCTGAGCAGTTCTTC. Protein: CASSPGQNAEQFF.

The chain carries TRBV6-2 or TRBV6-3 and TRBJ2-7; 9 positions agree with TRBD1. CDR3 size: 15 residues. J lost 4 bases, V lost 2 bases, and 6 bases had no gene match. From germline, CDR1 is MNHEY and CDR2 SVGEGT. The CDR3 DNA sequence: TGTGCCAGCAGTTACGGCGGGACAGGGCGGTACGAGCAGTACTTC. It specifies CASSYGGTGRYEQYF.

The chain is built from TRBV29-1 and TRBJ2-3; no definite D call. V was shortened by 8 bases and J by 2 bases, with 17 bases between the two germline ends. Per germline, CDR1 SQVTM and CDR2 ANQGSEA. The CDR3 totals 14 residues. CDR3: CSSRRQILTDTQYF. DNA of the CDR3: TGCAGCTCCAGAAGGCAGATCCTCACAGATACGCAGTATTTT.

This rearrangement joins TRBV4-3 to TRBJ2-3; TRBD1 might be the D (6 bases). The CDR3 is 13 residues long. Trimming took 3 bases from V and 12 from J, leaving 16 bases between them. Per the germline V gene, CDR1 is LGHNA and CDR2 is YSLEER. The CDR3 sequence: CASSQDNRAPQYF. Written as DNA, the CDR3 is TGCGCCAGCAGCCAGGACAACAGGGCACCTCAGTATTTT.

Turning to this clonotype: The junction differs from germline at one of its ends, possibly a read error. The chain recombines TRBV2 with TRBJ1-5; possibly TRBD1 for D (5 bases). Germline V gene data show CDR1 as SNHLY and CDR2 as FYNNEI. There are 15 residues in the CDR3. This chain's CDR3 is CASSIRDWSNQPQLF. The CDR3 nucleotides read TGTGCCAGCAGTATCAGGGATTGGAGCAATCAGCCCCAGCTTTTT.

The chain combines TRBV3-1 with TRBJ2-5; 9 bases line up with TRBD2. J was trimmed by 6 bases and V by 2 bases; bases with no gene match: 4. The V gene's germline CDR1 is LGHDT and CDR2 YNNKEL (reference sequence). The CDR3 is 14 amino acids. CDR3 amino acids: CASSQSLAGKTQYF. The CDR3 DNA sequence: TGTGCCAGCAGCCAAAGTCTAGCGGGGAAGACCCAGTACTTC.